The source of this T cell receptor (beta chain) is a study of T cell changes during pregnancy in multiple sclerosis. Profiled with immunoSEQ multiplex PCR; TCRdb holds only in-frame clones, not every one. In the table there are around 52,000 clones, about 91% of which are singletons. Germline loops: CDR1 SGDLS, CDR2 YYNGEE. With 2 bases clipped from V and 2 bases from J, the junction kept 2 bases outside the gene matches. The CDR3 has 15 amino acids. The source of this sequence is a female donor with multiple sclerosis, enrolled in a pregnancy study. The starting material was CD4+ T cells from peripheral blood mononuclear cells, obtained in the second trimester of pregnancy. This chain links TRBV9 with TRBJ2-1, with 9 nucleotides matching TRBD2. CDR3 DNA sequence: TGTGCCAGCAGCGTGGGGACTAGCCCCTACAATGAGCAGTTCTTC. Protein: CASSVGTSPYNEQFF.